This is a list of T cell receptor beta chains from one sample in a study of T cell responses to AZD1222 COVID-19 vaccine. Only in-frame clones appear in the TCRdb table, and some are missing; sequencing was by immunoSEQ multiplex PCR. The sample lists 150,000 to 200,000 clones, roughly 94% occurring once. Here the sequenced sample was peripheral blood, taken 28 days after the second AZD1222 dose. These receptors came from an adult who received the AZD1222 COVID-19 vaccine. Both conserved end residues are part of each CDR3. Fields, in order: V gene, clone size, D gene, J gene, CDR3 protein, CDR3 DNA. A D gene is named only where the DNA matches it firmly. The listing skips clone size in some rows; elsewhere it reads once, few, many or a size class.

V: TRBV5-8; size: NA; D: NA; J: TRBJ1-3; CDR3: CASSLSTSSGNTIYF; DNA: TGTGCCAGCAGCTTGTCGACTAGCTCTGGAAACACCATATATTTT
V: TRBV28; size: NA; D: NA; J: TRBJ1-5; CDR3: CASSPGSHSNQPQHF; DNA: TGTGCCAGCAGTCCCGGCTCCCATAGCAATCAGCCCCAGCATTTT
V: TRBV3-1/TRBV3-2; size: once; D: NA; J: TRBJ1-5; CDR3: CASSRDNQPQHF; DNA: TGTGCCAGCAGCCGGGACAATCAGCCCCAGCATTTT
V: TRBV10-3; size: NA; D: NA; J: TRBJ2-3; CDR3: CAINSGTADTQYF; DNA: TGTGCCATCAACTCCGGGACTGCAGATACGCAGTATTTT
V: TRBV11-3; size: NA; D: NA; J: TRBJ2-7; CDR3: CASSSSGTTAYEQYF; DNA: TGTGCCAGCAGCTCCTCCGGGACCACAGCCTACGAGCAGTACTTC
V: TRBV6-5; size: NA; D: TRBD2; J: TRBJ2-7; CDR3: CASSSRLAGEYEQYF; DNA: TGTGCCAGCAGTTCCCGACTAGCGGGAGAGTACGAGCAGTACTTC
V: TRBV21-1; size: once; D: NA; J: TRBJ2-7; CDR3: CASITRDSYEQYF; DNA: TGTGCCAGCATCACGCGGGACTCCTACGAGCAGTACTTC
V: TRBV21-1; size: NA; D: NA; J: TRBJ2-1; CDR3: CASSKVVGPDRNYNEQFF; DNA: TGTGCCAGCAGCAAAGTGGTGGGGCCAGACAGGAACTACAATGAGCAGTTCTTC
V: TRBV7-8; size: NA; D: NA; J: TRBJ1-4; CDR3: CASSPRLNEKLFF; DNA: TGTGCCAGCAGCCCCCGGCTTAATGAAAAACTGTTTTTT
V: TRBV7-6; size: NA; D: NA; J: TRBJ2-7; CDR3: CASSYGETYEQYF; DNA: TGTGCCAGCAGCTACGGGGAGACCTACGAGCAGTACTTC
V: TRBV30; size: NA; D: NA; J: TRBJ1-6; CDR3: CAWSLGWTVPNSPLHF; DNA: TGTGCCTGGAGTCTGGGGTGGACTGTTCCTAATTCACCCCTCCACTTT
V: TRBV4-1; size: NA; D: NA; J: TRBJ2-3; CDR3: CASSQEWNPTDTQYF; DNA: TGCGCCAGCAGCCAAGAGTGGAACCCCACAGATACGCAGTATTTT
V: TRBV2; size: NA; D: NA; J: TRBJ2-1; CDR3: CASSPRQINYNEQFF; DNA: TGTGCCAGCAGCCCCAGACAGATCAACTACAATGAGCAGTTCTTC
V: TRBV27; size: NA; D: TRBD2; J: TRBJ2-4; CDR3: CASRNSGAKNIQYF; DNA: TGTGCCAGCAGAAATAGCGGGGCCAAAAACATTCAGTACTTC
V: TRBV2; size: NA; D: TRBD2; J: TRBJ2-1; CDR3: CASSLFSGRVEQFF; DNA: TGTGCCAGCAGTTTGTTTAGCGGGAGGGTCGAGCAGTTCTTC
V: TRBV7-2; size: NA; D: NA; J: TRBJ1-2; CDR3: CASSLVGVGYTF; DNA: TGTGCCAGCAGCTTAGTTGGGGTTGGCTACACCTTC
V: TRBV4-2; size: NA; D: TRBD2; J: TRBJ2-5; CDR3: CASSPQGGSGRNTQETQYF; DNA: TGTGCCAGCAGCCCCCAGGGGGGTAGCGGGAGGAACACACAAGAGACCCAGTACTTC
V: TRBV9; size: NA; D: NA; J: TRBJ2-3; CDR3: CASSVESSLSSQYF; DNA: TGTGCCAGCAGCGTAGAGAGTTCGCTGAGTTCGCAGTATTTT
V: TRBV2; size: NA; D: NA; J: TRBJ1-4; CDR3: CASRSTGGREKLFF; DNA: TGTGCCAGCAGGTCGACAGGTGGCAGGGAAAAACTGTTTTTT
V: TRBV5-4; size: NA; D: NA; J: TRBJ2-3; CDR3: CASSFQGTTDTQYF; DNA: TGTGCCAGCAGCTTTCAGGGTACCACAGATACGCAGTATTTT
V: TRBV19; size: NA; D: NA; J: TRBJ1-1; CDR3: CASSIASVLNTEAFF; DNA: TGTGCCAGTAGTATCGCGTCAGTACTGAACACTGAAGCTTTCTTT